This T cell receptor beta chain was recorded in a study of T cell repertoires in cytomegalovirus infection. As for the study in general: Evidence of both CMV infection and a matching HLA type came from public TCR beta signatures.

Germline CDR1 ENHRY, CDR2 SYGVKD. V was shortened by 0 bases and J by 1 base, with 11 bases between the two germline ends. The length of the CDR3 is 16 residues. Details on this clonotype: Its target is unknown.

TCRdb used MiXCR to reprocess the reads, holding one entry per CDR3 protein. The sample holds hundreds of thousands of distinct CDR3 sequences, around a third seen once. This receptor was taken from a human donor in good health (CMV status not recorded). Some clones in this sample may be carry-over from other donors' samples. This specimen consisted of cultured PBMCs, obtained from culture after CMV antigen stimulation. The genes are TRBV10-3 and TRBJ2-3; D possibly corresponds to TRBD2 (5 bases). The CDR3 DNA follows: TGTGCCATCAGTGAGTCCCTTGAGAGGGGCACAGATACGCAGTATTTT. It translates to CAISESLERGTDTQYF.